The sequence of this T cell receptor beta chain was determined in a study of T cell responses to AZD1222 COVID-19 vaccine. Overall study context: Researchers grouped second doses given at about 4 or about 12 weeks into one pool.

Profiling relied on immunoSEQ multiplex PCR, and the TCRdb table lists in-frame clones only, not all of them. The data hold roughly 140,000 clones, with around 89% observed a single time. The V end was cut by 0 bases, the J end by 6 bases, with 18 bases between. The V gene's germline CDR1 is SGDLS and CDR2 YYNGEE. The CDR3 has 16 residues. Of note for this clone: What it recognizes is unknown.

Study-wide findings and caveats: The donors showed a predominance of white British ancestry and of females, with possible underestimation of clonal diversity. The CD4 TCRs associated with vaccination extended across spike and predominated at 160-218 and 743-854. Spike-specific TCR breadth and depth rose after two AZD1222 doses.

Here the sequenced sample was peripheral blood, taken on day 0 of AZD1222 vaccination. The clonotype was recovered from an adult in good health. The rearrangement uses TRBV9 and TRBJ1-2, with no clear D. This CDR3 reads CASSVDLGRAEDGYTF. For the CDR3, the DNA is TGTGCCAGCAGCGTAGACCTGGGCAGAGCTGAGGATGGCTACACCTTC.